This T cell receptor beta chain was recovered during a study of T-cell reconstitution after alpha-beta-depleted transplantation in children. Germline V gene lookup returns CDR1 SQVTM and CDR2 ANQGSEA. With 8 bases removed from V and 10 bases from J, the gap between germline ends came to 27 bases. The length of the CDR3 is 15 residues. The authors prepared the TCRbeta library with unique molecular identifiers. Via MiXCR, TCRdb re-called the PCR reads, giving one row per CDR3 protein. The sample contains about 500,000 distinct CDR3 sequences, less than 35% of which appear only once. The source of this sequence is a human donor who donated a stem cell graft to a child with aplastic anemia. This rearrangement joins TRBV29-1 to TRBJ2-1; D tentatively reads TRBD1 or TRBD2 (5 bases each). The sample here was PBMCs from the stem cell graft donor, taken from the stem cell graft. The CDR3 sequence is CSPSLRDPAEGEQFF. CDR3 coding DNA: TGCAGCCCCAGCCTCCGGGACCCGGCAGAAGGCGAGCAGTTCTTC.